This TCR beta chain stems from a study of blood T cell repertoires in COVID-19. About the study: The analysed material was cDNA or gDNA that came from T cells, B-cell-depleted T cells, or PBMCs.

Sequencing was performed with immunoSEQ multiplex PCR; in TCRdb, only in-frame clones are kept and a portion is missing. The table includes fewer than 350,000 clones, approximately 86% detected once. With 7 bases removed from V and 5 bases from J, the gap between germline ends came to 20 bases. This CDR3 contains 15 residues. CDR1 and CDR2 (germline): MDHEN, SYDVKM. V usage is TRBV28 and J usage is TRBJ2-5, with D tentatively TRBD2 (6 bases). Specimen: peripheral blood. The clonotype originates from a man aged 25 to 40 with COVID-19, enrolled during active disease. In DNA form, the CDR3 reads TGTGCCAGCACGGACGGGAGCCTCGTTGGGGAGACCCAGTACTTC. Amino acid sequence: CASTDGSLVGETQYF.